The 29 T cell receptor beta chains below were found in one sample sequenced in a study of cytomegalovirus exposure and HLA in healthy donors. PCR primers comprised 60 Vbeta and 13 Jbeta primers. The repertoire was sequenced with immunoSEQ multiplex PCR; TCRdb's copy has only in-frame clones and lacks some. The sample totals about 60,000 clones. The sample consisted of PBMCs. Receptor source: a woman between 18 and 29 years old in good health and CMV-seronegative.

V usage is TRBV18 and J usage is TRBJ2-7, with TRBD1 as a possible D gene (6 bases). The length of the CDR3 is 15 residues. Germline V gives CDR1 KGHSH, CDR2 LQKENI. V lost 3 bases to trimming and J lost 4 bases, with 16 bases between them. The CDR3 region is CASSPTQGRIYEQYF. The DNA for the CDR3 is TGTGCCAGCTCACCGACACAGGGACGAATTTACGAGCAGTACTTC.

The rearrangement joins TRBV6-5 to TRBJ2-1, with TRBD2 as a possible D gene (6 bases). Germline V gives CDR1 MNHEY, CDR2 SVGAGI. Trimming took 6 bases from V and 9 from J, leaving 12 bases between them. This CDR3 is 12 amino acids long. The CDR3 sequence is CASRQMGGEQFF. For the CDR3, the DNA is TGTGCCAGCAGGCAAATGGGGGGTGAGCAGTTCTTC.

This chain links TRBV9 with TRBJ2-3; tentative D call: TRBD1 (5 bases). Germline values: CDR1 SGDLS, CDR2 YYNGEE. This CDR3 comprises 16 residues. V was cut by 3 bases and J by 1 base, with 15 bases left in between. The DNA of the CDR3 is TGTGCCAGCAGCGCGGGCTCGTCCAGGGGCACAGATACGCAGTATTTT. Its protein product is CASSAGSSRGTDTQYF.

The rearrangement joins TRBV2 to TRBJ1-2, with 7 bases identical to TRBD1. Germline lookup yields CDR1 SNHLY and CDR2 FYNNEI. V was clipped by 6 bases and J by 4 bases; unmatched bases: 2. The CDR3 consists of 12 residues. The CDR3 DNA follows: TGTGCCAGCAGGGGGGACAGCTATGGCTACACCTTC. Amino acids: CASRGDSYGYTF.

Concerning this clone itself: A read error may produce the germline difference seen at one junction end. The sample carries other DNA sequences with the same CDR3. V gene TRBV6-1 combines with J gene TRBJ1-6; perhaps TRBD1 as D (5 bases). The CDR3 runs 17 residues. Per germline, CDR1 MNHNS and CDR2 SASEGT. CDR3 DNA sequence: TGTGCCAGCAGTGAAGGTTGGGCCAGGGCCTATAATTCACCCCTACACTTT. It translates to CASSEGWARAYNSPLHF.

V usage is TRBV18 and J usage is TRBJ2-3; TRBD2 is a possible D gene (6 bases). V shed 7 bases and J shed 3 bases, with 17 bases lying between them. Germline V CDR1 and CDR2: KGHSH, LQKENI. The CDR3 sequence is 15 residues long. The CDR3 loop is CASCPGGGRTDTQYF. CDR3 DNA sequence: TGTGCCAGCTGCCCTGGGGGAGGAAGGACAGATACGCAGTATTTT.

The chain joins TRBV5-1 to TRBJ1-5; D is perhaps TRBD1 (5 bases). The CDR3 is made up of 15 amino acids. V was cut by 2 bases and J by 5 bases, with 14 bases left in between. From germline, CDR1 is SGHRS and CDR2 YFSETQ. The CDR3 protein is CASSFNGAPDQPQHF. The CDR3 DNA sequence: TGCGCCAGCAGCTTCAATGGGGCCCCGGATCAGCCCCAGCATTTT.

This rearrangement joins TRBV6-1 to TRBJ2-2; D may be TRBD2 (5 bases). This CDR3 spans 14 amino acids. Germline V gene sequence: CDR1 MNHNS, CDR2 SASEGT. Trimming shortened V by 7 bases and J by 7 bases, and 16 bases separated the two germline ends. The CDR3 DNA follows: TGTGCCAGCACCACGGTGGCGGGTAACGGGGAGCTGTTTTTT. Amino acid sequence: CASTTVAGNGELFF.

The chain has TRBV19 and TRBJ1-5; 8 bases line up with TRBD1. This CDR3 is 15 amino acids long. CDR1 and CDR2 from the germline V gene are LNHDA and SQIVND (reference sequence). Trimming removed 6 bases from V and 5 bases from J; junction bases left unmatched: 9. CDR3 loop: CASSRTGNTDQPQHF. CDR3 sequence (DNA): TGTGCCAGTAGCCGGACAGGGAATACGGATCAGCCCCAGCATTTT.

The V and J genes are TRBV19 and TRBJ1-2, with D maybe TRBD1 (6 bases). Trimming took 2 bases from V and 4 from J, leaving 17 bases between them. The CDR3 is made up of 16 amino acids. Germline CDR1 reads LNHDA; CDR2 reads SQIVND (reference sequence). The CDR3 DNA reads TGTGCCAGTAGTATACTAACTGGGGGCGGTACCTATGGCTACACCTTC. Residues: CASSILTGGGTYGYTF.

The V gene is TRBV27, the J gene TRBJ2-3, with D possibly TRBD1 on 6 matching bases. The CDR3 extends over 15 amino acids. V lost 7 bases, J lost 3 bases, and 17 bases lay in between. Germline assignment: CDR1 MNHEY and CDR2 SMNVEV (reference sequence). CDR3 coding DNA: TGTGCCAGCACCTCCTTCCAGGGGCGGACAGATACGCAGTATTTT. This gives the protein CASTSFQGRTDTQYF.

This chain uses TRBV30 with TRBJ1-6, with D possibly being TRBD1 (5 bases). This CDR3 has 18 residues. The V gene lost 0 bases and the J gene lost 0 bases, with 15 bases spanning the gap. Germline CDR1 GTSNPN, CDR2 SVGIG (reference sequence). As DNA, the CDR3 is TGTGCCTGGAGTGTATGGACGGGGGGTAGCTCCTATAATTCACCCCTCCACTTT. Translated, it gives CAWSVWTGGSSYNSPLHF.

The genes are TRBV7-9 and TRBJ1-1; D is undetermined. This CDR3 spans 16 amino acids. Per germline, CDR1 SEHNR and CDR2 FQNEAQ (reference sequence). Trimming cost V 5 bases and J 7 bases, with 23 bases left between them. The CDR3 is CASSPREGRELIEAFF. DNA of the CDR3: TGTGCCAGCAGCCCCAGAGAGGGAAGGGAGTTAATTGAAGCTTTCTTT.

V and J are TRBV28 and TRBJ2-7, with D perhaps matching TRBD1 (5 bases). Germline V lookup: CDR1 MDHEN, CDR2 SYDVKM. V lost 7 bases and J 3 bases, leaving 7 bases between the germline ends. This CDR3 spans 11 amino acids. In DNA form, the CDR3 reads TGTGCCAGCACAACAGGCTACGAGCAGTACTTC. It yields the protein CASTTGYEQYF.

J is TRBJ1-4 and V is TRBV29-1, with 9 bases aligning to TRBD1. V gave up 7 bases and J gave up 6 bases; unmatched junction bases: 3. This CDR3 contains 12 residues. CDR1 SQVTM and CDR2 ANQGSEA come from the germline V gene. The CDR3 reads CSAWTGDEKLFF. CDR3 nucleotides: TGCAGCGCATGGACAGGGGATGAAAAACTGTTTTTT.

The chain is built from TRBV10-1 and TRBJ2-3; TRBD2 is a possible D gene (6 bases). V lost 2 bases and J lost 2, with 11 bases in between. The germline CDR1 and CDR2 sequences are WNHNN and SYGVQD (reference sequence). The CDR3 runs to 15 residues. In DNA form, the CDR3 reads TGCGCCAGCAGTGAGGGTAGCGGCTTCACAGATACGCAGTATTTT. Translated, it gives CASSEGSGFTDTQYF.

Comment on this clone: A junction end diverges from the germline sequence, so it may reflect a read error. This chain connects TRBV18 to TRBJ2-1; tentatively, D is TRBD2 (6 bases). The CDR3 is 16 residues long. CDR1 KGHSH and CDR2 LQKENI come from the germline V gene. CDR3 amino acids: CASAPPSTGAGGEQFF. As DNA, the CDR3 is TGTGCCAGCGCACCACCCTCAACGGGAGCCGGAGGTGAGCAGTTCTTC. Drawing the rest from reference TRBV18 and TRBJ2-1, the complete variable domain is NAGVMQNPRHLVRRRGQEARLRCSPMKGHSHVYWYRQLPEEGLKFMVYLQKENIIDESGMPKERFSAEFPKEGPSILRIQQVVRGDSAAYFCASAPPSTGAGGEQFFGPGTRLTVL.

CDR3 DNA: TGCGCCAGCAGCTTGGATGGACATGGGTACAATGAGCAGTTCTTC. Its translation: CASSLDGHGYNEQFF. The gene calls are TRBV5-1 and TRBJ2-1; weak D call: TRBD1 (5 bases). Trimming pared 0 bases from V and 4 bases from J, leaving 11 bases between. CDR3 length: 15 amino acids. The V gene's germline CDR1 is SGHRS and CDR2 YFSETQ.

This chain joins TRBV2 and TRBJ1-6; TRBD1 agrees at 7 bases. The V gene end was trimmed by 7 bases and the J gene end by 0 bases; junction bases not matched to a gene: 15. Germline-derived CDR1 and CDR2 are SNHLY and FYNNEI. The CDR3 has 19 amino acids. Here the CDR3 reads CASTPKLPGQSSYNSPLHF. The CDR3 DNA follows: TGTGCCAGCACTCCGAAACTTCCGGGACAGAGCTCCTATAATTCACCCCTCCACTTT.

The chain carries TRBV18 and TRBJ2-5, with 8 bases lining up with TRBD1. The J segment lost 2 bases and the V segment lost 4 bases, leaving 6 bases of the junction unmatched. This CDR3 has 15 amino acids. Germline values: CDR1 KGHSH, CDR2 LQKENI. The CDR3 sequence: CASSRTGIRQETQYF. In DNA, the CDR3 is TGTGCCAGCTCACGGACAGGGATAAGACAAGAGACCCAGTACTTC.

The J gene is TRBJ2-3, the V gene TRBV5-6, with 10 bases identical to TRBD2. CDR1 and CDR2 (germline): SGHDT, YYEEEE. V trimming: 4 bases; J trimming: 4 bases; junction bases outside the gene matches: 6. CDR3 size: 15 residues. CDR3: CASSPLAGPADTQYF. The CDR3 nucleotides are TGTGCCAGCAGCCCACTAGCGGGGCCGGCAGATACGCAGTATTTT.

The V gene is TRBV9, the J gene TRBJ2-3; D is perhaps TRBD2 (5 bases). V was trimmed by 2 bases and J by 2 bases, leaving 9 bases between them. The CDR3 totals 14 residues. CDR1 is SGDLS and CDR2 is YYNGEE in the germline V gene. CDR3 amino acids: CASSVSAPTDTQYF. Here the CDR3 DNA reads TGTGCCAGCAGCGTTAGCGCTCCCACAGATACGCAGTATTTT.

This sequence joins TRBV19 and TRBJ2-6; tentative D call: TRBD1 (6 bases). The V end lost 1 base, the J end lost 2 bases, and 9 bases lay between the germline ends. The CDR3 has 16 amino acids. The germline V gene encodes CDR1 LNHDA and CDR2 SQIVND (reference sequence). The CDR3 DNA reads TGTGCCAGTAGTATAGTTCCAGGGGCTGGGGCCAACGTCCTGACTTTC. Translating it yields CASSIVPGAGANVLTF.

This chain links TRBV7-3 with TRBJ1-6, with D perhaps TRBD1 (5 bases). This CDR3 contains 15 residues. Trimming pared 5 bases from V and 7 bases from J, leaving 15 bases between. Germline V lookup: CDR1 SGHTA, CDR2 FQGTGA. In nucleotides, the CDR3 is TGTGCCAGCAGCCAAGAGGCAGGGCTGAATTCACCCCTCCACTTT. As protein: CASSQEAGLNSPLHF.

The chain employs TRBV5-1 and TRBJ2-5, with TRBD1 identical over 7 bases. The germline V gene has CDR1 SGHRS and CDR2 YFSETQ. V was clipped by 0 bases and J by 4 bases; unmatched bases: 6. This CDR3 is 15 amino acids long. CDR3 coding DNA: TGCGCCAGCAGCTTGGCGTTGTCAGGGGGAGAGACCCAGTACTTC. Encoded protein: CASSLALSGGETQYF.

This chain joins TRBV6-1 and TRBJ1-6; D unclear. Germline V lookup: CDR1 MNHNS, CDR2 SASEGT. The V gene lost 0 bases and the J gene lost 6 bases, with 12 bases spanning the gap. The CDR3 runs 16 residues. The CDR3 DNA sequence: TGTGCCAGCAGTGAAGCGCATAGGGAGCTTAATTCACCCCTCCACTTT. Translation gives CASSEAHRELNSPLHF.

The V and J genes are TRBV28 and TRBJ2-2; unclear D gene. The CDR3 is 13 residues long. Trimming shortened V by 2 bases and J by 9 bases, and 10 bases separated the two germline ends. Germline CDR1 is MDHEN and CDR2 is SYDVKM. The CDR3 nucleotides read TGTGCCAGCAGTTTAGACTCATCGAGGGAGCTGTTTTTT. Translated: CASSLDSSRELFF.

This CDR3 reads CASTRSYEQYF. The CDR3 nucleotides are TGTGCCAGCACTCGCTCCTACGAGCAGTACTTC. This chain links TRBV6-1 with TRBJ2-7, with D unclear. Germline values: CDR1 MNHNS, CDR2 SASEGT. Between the trimmed V and J ends, which lost 7 bases and 0 bases, there was a span of 4 bases. The CDR3 is 11 amino acids.

The rearrangement uses TRBV6-4 and TRBJ1-1; 9 bases fit TRBD1. CDR3 size: 15 residues. Germline V lookup: CDR1 MRHNA, CDR2 SNTAGT. Trimming removed 6 bases from V and 4 bases from J; junction bases left unmatched: 9. DNA for the CDR3: TGTGCCAGCAGAAAACAGGGGGCCCTGGGCACTGAAGCTTTCTTT. Protein sequence: CASRKQGALGTEAFF.